These 25 T cell receptor beta chains were all obtained from the same sample, sequenced in a study of blood T cell repertoires in COVID-19 (dated by TCRdb to the early 2020s). Libraries were built with the immunoSEQ multiplex PCR assay. TCRdb stores this immuneACCESS table with in-frame sequences only. Part of the clones is absent; in the studies checked, under half of the shortfall reflects unresolved V genes, and no reason is known for the rest. This sample holds roughly 48,000 clones; approximately 85% were observed only once. Clones ranked in the top ten supply 7.3% of the sample. Sequencing was performed on peripheral blood. The source of these receptors is a middle-aged man with acute or convalescent COVID-19.

The chain uses TRBV24-1 and TRBJ2-3, with 7 bases lining up with TRBD1. CDR1 and CDR2 from the germline V gene are KGHDR and SFDVKD. The V and J ends lost 3 bases and 2 bases, in that order; junction bases with no gene match: 7. The CDR3 consists of 16 residues. DNA of the CDR3: TGTGCCACCAGTGATCCCCGGACAGGACCCACAGATACGCAGTATTTT. It yields the protein CATSDPRTGPTDTQYF.

The chain employs TRBV5-1 and TRBJ1-2; 12 bases agree with TRBD1. The CDR3 totals 14 residues. Germline V gene sequence: CDR1 SGHRS, CDR2 YFSETQ. Losses at the gene ends were 4 bases for V and 7 bases for J; bases not matched to a gene: 5. This chain's CDR3 is CASSPGTGGIGYTF. The CDR3 coding sequence is TGCGCCAGCAGCCCCGGGACAGGGGGCATTGGCTACACCTTC.

The chain combines TRBV6-1 with TRBJ2-5; D ambiguous. This CDR3 has 12 residues. The V end lost 1 base, the J end lost 8 bases, and 8 bases lay between the germline ends. Germline V CDR1 and CDR2: MNHNS, SASEGT. CDR3 protein: CASSEVLATQYF. The CDR3, as DNA: TGTGCCAGCAGTGAAGTCTTAGCTACCCAGTACTTC.

This sequence joins TRBV15 and TRBJ2-2; maybe TRBD1 (6 bases). Trimming removed 7 bases from V and 2 bases from J, with 14 bases in between. Germline V gene data show CDR1 as LNHNV and CDR2 as YYDKDF (reference sequence). CDR3 length: 15 residues. CDR3 sequence (DNA): TGTGCCACCAACTCGGACAGATTAAACACCGGGGAGCTGTTTTTT. It yields the protein CATNSDRLNTGELFF.

The chain has TRBV7-2 and TRBJ2-1; tentative D call: TRBD1 (6 bases). Per the germline V gene, CDR1 is SGHTA and CDR2 is FQGNSA. The V and J ends lost 5 bases and 0 bases respectively, with 8 bases between them. This CDR3 has 14 residues. The chain's CDR3 is CASSGGSSYNEQFF. Here the CDR3 DNA reads TGTGCCAGCAGCGGGGGCAGCTCCTACAATGAGCAGTTCTTC.

The V call is TRBV5-1, the J call TRBJ1-2; possible D gene TRBD1, 6 bases. The germline gives CDR1 SGHRS, CDR2 YFSETQ. CDR3 length equals 15 residues. The V and J ends lost 0 bases and 4 bases respectively, with 13 bases between them. CDR3 nucleotide sequence: TGCGCCAGCAGCTTGGCCAGGGGCGTAGTCTATGGCTACACCTTC. It is translated as CASSLARGVVYGYTF.

For this clone: At one end the junction does not follow the germline gene, possibly because of a read error. This chain connects TRBV30 to TRBJ1-3; no definite D call. The V gene's germline CDR1 is GTSNPN and CDR2 SVGIG (reference sequence). The CDR3 covers 13 residues. The CDR3 coding sequence is TGTGCCGGGAGTAGGAGCTCTGGAAACACCATATATTTT. Translating it yields CAGSRSSGNTIYF.

The genes are TRBV7-9 and TRBJ1-6; D call uncertain. V shed 5 bases and J shed 10 bases, with 9 bases lying between them. The CDR3 loop spans 12 amino acids. Germline V gene lookup returns CDR1 SEHNR and CDR2 FQNEAQ (reference sequence). The CDR3 loop is CASSPDRSPLHF. CDR3 nucleotides: TGTGCCAGCAGCCCCGATAGATCACCCCTCCACTTT. Looking up the rest from reference TRBV7-9 and TRBJ1-6 gives the full variable domain: DTGVSQNPRHKITKRGQNVTFRCDPISEHNRLYWYRQTLGQGPEFLTYFQNEAQLEKSRLLSDRFSAERPKGSFSTLEIQRTEQGDSAMYLCASSPDRSPLHFGNGTRLTVT.

This clone appeared once. The chain combines TRBV18 with TRBJ1-6; D call uncertain. CDR1 and CDR2 (germline): KGHSH, LQKENI. V lost 2 bases, J lost 5 bases, and 13 bases lay in between. The CDR3 is made up of 16 amino acids. CDR3 residues: CASSPLSGGNNSPLHF. CDR3 coding DNA: TGTGCCAGCTCACCATTATCGGGAGGTAATAATTCACCCCTCCACTTT.

This chain uses TRBV10-3 with TRBJ1-1; 9 bases agree with TRBD1. Unmatched junction bases numbered 10, after V lost 7 bases and J lost 7 bases. The germline gives CDR1 ENHRY, CDR2 SYGVKD. CDR3 length equals 14 residues. The DNA for the CDR3 is TGTGCCATCAACGGCGCGACAGGGGGAGGTGAAGCTTTCTTT. Protein: CAINGATGGGEAFF.

J is TRBJ1-1 and V is TRBV9; D gene unclear. Germline CDR1 and CDR2: SGDLS and YYNGEE. The V end was cut by 2 bases, the J end by 1 base, with 9 bases between. The CDR3 runs 14 residues. CDR3 region: CASSVSPENTEAFF. DNA of the CDR3: TGTGCCAGCAGCGTGAGTCCCGAGAACACTGAAGCTTTCTTT.

J is TRBJ1-1 and V is TRBV5-1, with D perhaps TRBD1 (6 bases). The CDR3 sequence is 14 residues long. The V gene's germline CDR1 is SGHRS and CDR2 YFSETQ. V was shortened by 4 bases and J by 0 bases, with 10 bases between the two germline ends. CDR3 nucleotide sequence: TGCGCCAGCAGCCTAACAGGGCTGAACACTGAAGCTTTCTTT. Translated: CASSLTGLNTEAFF. The full variable domain, in which reference TRBV5-1 and TRBJ1-1 provide the parts outside the CDR3, is KAGVTQTPRYLIKTRGQQVTLSCSPISGHRSVSWYQQTPGQGLQFLFEYFSETQRNKGNFPGRFSGRQFSNSRSEMNVSTLELGDSALYLCASSLTGLNTEAFFGQGTRLTVV.

The chain has TRBV5-1 and TRBJ2-3; TRBD1 matches 8 bases. Germline V gives CDR1 SGHRS, CDR2 YFSETQ. There are 18 residues in the CDR3. V was pared by 0 bases and J by 6 bases, with 15 bases of the junction left unmatched. This CDR3 is CASSLVSGGDYPADTQYF. CDR3 nucleotide sequence: TGCGCCAGCAGCTTGGTGTCAGGGGGCGATTATCCAGCCGATACGCAGTATTTT.

This CDR3 reads CASSLGQGDRRSRGYTF. As DNA, the CDR3 is TGTGCCAGCAGCCTGGGACAGGGCGACAGGAGGTCGCGTGGCTACACCTTC. The rearrangement uses TRBV7-8 and TRBJ1-2, with 9 nucleotides matching TRBD1. The length of the CDR3 is 17 residues. V shed 5 bases, J shed 7 bases, and the junction held 17 bases outside the gene matches. Germline CDR1 and CDR2: SGHVS and FQNEAQ.

The genes are TRBV7-8 and TRBJ2-2; a possible D gene is TRBD1 (6 bases). Germline CDR1 SGHVS, CDR2 FQNEAQ. The CDR3 is 16 residues long. The V gene lost 1 base and the J gene lost 1 base, with 10 bases spanning the gap. The DNA of the CDR3 is TGTGCCAGCAGCTTAGACAGGGTACTGAACACCGGGGAGCTGTTTTTT. Translating gives CASSLDRVLNTGELFF.

This clone is labeled medium-sized (0.01 to 0.1%). The V and J genes are TRBV5-1 and TRBJ1-1, with TRBD1 as a possible D gene (5 bases). This CDR3 region has 14 residues. Germline CDR1 reads SGHRS; CDR2 reads YFSETQ. Trimming left V 0 bases short and J 1 base short, with 7 bases between. DNA for the CDR3: TGCGCCAGCAGCTTGGCCAGGGCGAACACTGAAGCTTTCTTT. Encoded protein: CASSLARANTEAFF.

The chain combines TRBV7-2 with TRBJ2-5; 8 positions match TRBD2. Per germline, CDR1 SGHTA and CDR2 FQGNSA. CDR3 length: 17 residues. V shed 0 bases and J 1 base; nucleotides not matched to a gene: 7. As DNA, the CDR3 is TGTGCCAGCAGCTTAGCGCCGGGCGGGGGGATCCAAGAGACCCAGTACTTC. Translated, it gives CASSLAPGGGIQETQYF. Full variable domain (remainder filled in from reference TRBV7-2 and TRBJ2-5): GAGVSQSPSNKVTEKGKDVELRCDPISGHTALYWYRQSLGQGLEFLIYFQGNSAPDKSGLPSDRFSAERTGGSVSTLTIQRTQQEDSAVYLCASSLAPGGGIQETQYFGPGTRLLVL.

The chain couples TRBV9 to TRBJ2-1; TRBD1 is a possible D gene (6 bases). Germline V gene lookup returns CDR1 SGDLS and CDR2 YYNGEE. Trimming cost V 4 bases and J 3 bases, with 11 bases left between them. CDR3 length: 14 amino acids. The CDR3, as DNA: TGTGCCAGCAGCCCTAGGACAGTCTACAATGAGCAGTTCTTC. Amino acids: CASSPRTVYNEQFF. Looking up the rest from reference TRBV9 and TRBJ2-1 gives the full variable domain: DSGVTQTPKHLITATGQRVTLRCSPRSGDLSVYWYQQSLDQGLQFLIQYYNGEERAKGNILERFSAQQFPDLHSELNLSSLELGDSALYFCASSPRTVYNEQFFGPGTRLTVL.

The gene calls are TRBV7-3 and TRBJ2-7; TRBD1 might be the D (6 bases). V was shortened by 0 bases and J by 5 bases, with 8 bases between the two germline ends. CDR1 SGHTA and CDR2 FQGTGA come from the germline V gene. The CDR3 length is 13 residues. The CDR3 DNA is TGTGCCAGCAGCTTAACACAGGGACACGAGCAGTACTTC. Its translation: CASSLTQGHEQYF.

This clone was seen a single time. The rearrangement uses TRBV30 and TRBJ2-1; 8 bases map to TRBD2. The germline V gene has CDR1 GTSNPN and CDR2 SVGIG (reference sequence). J was trimmed by 8 bases and V by 1 base; bases with no gene match: 7. The CDR3 sequence is 14 residues long. The DNA of the CDR3 is TGTGCCTGGAGTGCACGGGGGGGCCTCTATGAGCAGTTCTTC. Amino acids: CAWSARGGLYEQFF.

The V and J genes are TRBV3-1 (or the pseudogene TRBV3-2) and TRBJ2-1; D not certain. The length of the CDR3 is 13 residues. Germline CDR1 LGHDT, CDR2 YNNKEL (reference sequence). Trimming removed 4 bases from V and 6 bases from J, with 10 bases in between. The CDR3 region is CASSREIPNEQFF. The CDR3 DNA is TGTGCCAGCAGCCGTGAGATTCCCAATGAGCAGTTCTTC.

The chain couples TRBV30 to TRBJ1-4, with TRBD1 as a possible D gene (5 bases). CDR3 length: 15 residues. Germline V lookup: CDR1 GTSNPN, CDR2 SVGIG (reference sequence). Trimming left V 4 bases short and J 3 bases short, with 15 bases between. The CDR3 DNA is TGTGCCTGGACTCCAGGGCCGGGGGCTAATGAAAAACTGTTTTTT. It is translated as CAWTPGPGANEKLFF. The complete variable domain, with remaining parts taken from reference TRBV30 and TRBJ1-4, reads SQTIHQWPATLVQPVGSPLSLECTVEGTSNPNLYWYRQAAGRGLQLLFYSVGIGQISSEVPQNLSASRPQDRQFILSSKKLLLSDSGFYLCAWTPGPGANEKLFFGSGTQLSVL.

The chain carries TRBV19 and TRBJ1-1; 7 bases line up with TRBD1. J gave up 1 base and V 7 bases, and 18 bases lay outside the gene matches. The germline V gene has CDR1 LNHDA and CDR2 SQIVND (reference sequence). This CDR3 region has 18 residues. The CDR3 protein is CASTLRGQAGVRNTEAFF. DNA of the CDR3: TGTGCCAGTACCCTAAGGGGGCAGGCTGGCGTAAGGAACACTGAAGCTTTCTTT.

The genes are TRBV7-2 and TRBJ2-2; maybe TRBD1 (5 bases). CDR1 and CDR2 from the germline V gene are SGHTA and FQGNSA. The CDR3 is 16 amino acids. V was pared by 3 bases and J by 3 bases, with 14 bases between. The DNA for the CDR3 is TGTGCCAGCAGCTTGCAACCCTCCAGGGACACCGGGGAGCTGTTTTTT. Its translation is CASSLQPSRDTGELFF.

V is TRBV2 and J is TRBJ1-5, with TRBD1 identical over 7 bases. The CDR3 is 14 residues long. Looked up from germline, CDR1 is SNHLY and CDR2 is FYNNEI. V dropped 6 bases and J dropped 6; count of bases not matched to a gene: 8. CDR3 residues: CASRATGLGQPQHF. The CDR3 nucleotides are TGTGCCAGCAGGGCGACAGGGCTGGGTCAGCCCCAGCATTTT.